Presented here are 19 T cell receptor beta chains from one specimen sequenced in a study of shared clonotypes between healthy human individuals. The method was immunoSEQ multiplex PCR; TCRdb's version includes in-frame clones alone and lacks a portion of them. The repertoire has approximately 620,000 clones, more than 95% of them found once; the top ten carry about 0.06%. The source material was naive CD4+ T cells sorted from blood. Subset given: CD45RA+ positively selected. Source of these receptors: a woman between 25 and 40 years old in good health.

The chain links TRBV29-1 to TRBJ1-2; D is unclear. This CDR3 is built from 12 residues. V was shortened by 6 bases and J by 6 bases, with 14 bases between the two germline ends. Germline V gene lookup returns CDR1 SQVTM and CDR2 ANQGSEA. This chain's CDR3 is CSVASRIHGYTF. In DNA, the CDR3 is TGCAGCGTCGCCAGTAGGATACATGGCTACACCTTC.

The rearrangement joins TRBV19 to TRBJ1-1; a weak D match, TRBD1 (5 bases). With 2 bases removed from V and 4 bases from J, the gap between germline ends came to 20 bases. This CDR3 comprises 17 residues. The germline gives CDR1 LNHDA, CDR2 SQIVND (reference sequence). This chain's CDR3 is CASSIIVDLPGGTEAFF. The CDR3 DNA reads as TGTGCCAGTAGTATAATCGTAGACCTACCCGGGGGCACTGAAGCTTTCTTT.

V is TRBV27 and J is TRBJ1-1, with D maybe TRBD1 (5 bases). The length of the CDR3 is 16 residues. The V gene lost 2 bases and the J gene lost 4 bases, with 17 bases spanning the gap. In germline, CDR1 is MNHEY, CDR2 SMNVEV (reference sequence). CDR3 sequence reads: CASSLDQQGLSTEAFF. CDR3 nucleotides: TGTGCCAGCAGTTTAGACCAGCAGGGCCTTAGCACTGAAGCTTTCTTT.

This clone appeared a single time. This chain uses TRBV19 with TRBJ2-7; 9 bases are a match to TRBD2. The CDR3 loop spans 15 amino acids. Germline CDR1 and CDR2: LNHDA and SQIVND (reference sequence). Germline trimming cut 3 bases from V and 0 bases from J; bases unmatched to any gene: 3. The CDR3 protein is CASSILSGSSYEQYF. In DNA, the CDR3 is TGTGCCAGTAGTATTCTTAGCGGGAGCTCCTACGAGCAGTACTTC.

The J gene is TRBJ2-3, the V gene TRBV5-1, with D unresolved. The CDR3 runs 15 residues. The germline CDR1 and CDR2 sequences are SGHRS and YFSETQ. V lost 5 bases and J 2 bases, leaving 15 bases between the germline ends. The DNA of the CDR3 is TGCGCCAGCAGTGGCGAATTACTGCCCACAGATACGCAGTATTTT. Its protein is CASSGELLPTDTQYF.

This clone was observed a few times. This same CDR3 is encoded by further DNA sequences in the sample. J is TRBJ2-7 and V is TRBV30; the D gene could be TRBD1 or TRBD2 (5 bases each). The CDR3 loop spans 12 amino acids. CDR1 is GTSNPN and CDR2 is SVGIG in the germline V gene (reference sequence). CDR3 residues: CAWDGGSYEQYF. Here the CDR3 DNA reads TGTGCTTGGGACGGCGGATCCTACGAGCAGTACTTC.

There are a few counts of this clone. The chain recombines TRBV28 with TRBJ1-5; D might be TRBD1 (6 bases). Per germline, CDR1 MDHEN and CDR2 SYDVKM. This CDR3 comprises 12 residues. Trimming left V 8 bases short and J 4 bases short, with 9 bases between. The CDR3 sequence is CASEGQNQPQHF. CDR3 bases: TGTGCCAGCGAAGGACAGAATCAGCCCCAGCATTTT.

This chain links TRBV6-1 with TRBJ1-3, with no clear D. V lost 6 bases to trimming and J lost 0 bases, with 12 bases between them. This CDR3 is 15 amino acids long. Germline V CDR1 and CDR2: MNHNS, SASEGT. CDR3 DNA sequence: TGTGCCAGCAGCGAGGACGGCCTCTCTGGAAACACCATATATTTT. It specifies CASSEDGLSGNTIYF.

V usage is TRBV27 and J usage is TRBJ2-1, with D perhaps TRBD1 (6 bases). The V gene lost 6 bases and the J gene lost 9 bases, with 12 bases spanning the gap. Germline values: CDR1 MNHEY, CDR2 SMNVEV (reference sequence). The CDR3 contains 12 residues. CDR3 residues: CASSLQGGEQFF. CDR3 in DNA: TGTGCCAGCAGCCTACAGGGTGGTGAGCAGTTCTTC.

V usage is TRBV27 and J usage is TRBJ2-5, with 9 bases fitting TRBD2. Germline assignment: CDR1 MNHEY and CDR2 SMNVEV (reference sequence). V was clipped by 6 bases and J by 5 bases; unmatched bases: 10. The CDR3 sequence is 15 residues long. CDR3 sequence (DNA): TGTGCCAGCAGGGTTCTAGCTAGCGGGACCGAGACCCAGTACTTC. This gives the protein CASRVLASGTETQYF.

This rearrangement joins TRBV5-1 to TRBJ2-7; D not certain. V lost 0 bases, J lost 6 bases, and 4 bases lay in between. Per germline, CDR1 SGHRS and CDR2 YFSETQ. The CDR3 extends over 11 amino acids. This CDR3 is CASSLDVEQYF. The CDR3 nucleotides read TGCGCCAGCAGCTTGGATGTCGAGCAGTACTTC.

This clone was counted a single time. This sequence joins TRBV18 and TRBJ2-7; D is possibly TRBD2 (6 bases). CDR1 and CDR2 (germline): KGHSH, LQKENI. V was cut by 2 bases and J by 2 bases, with 13 bases left in between. This CDR3 contains 15 residues. CDR3: CASSPGDSGTYEQYF. The CDR3 region has the DNA TGTGCCAGCTCACCAGGGGATAGCGGCACCTACGAGCAGTACTTC.

The genes are TRBV28 and TRBJ2-1; TRBD2 agrees at 8 bases. The trim removed 4 bases at V and 7 bases at J, leaving 12 bases unmatched. Germline V lookup: CDR1 MDHEN, CDR2 SYDVKM. CDR3 size: 16 residues. The CDR3 protein is CASSSPAGTRGNEQFF. The CDR3 nucleotides are TGTGCCAGCAGTTCTCCCGCCGGGACTAGAGGTAATGAGCAGTTCTTC.

The chain recombines TRBV19 with TRBJ2-3, with TRBD1 matching 7 bases. CDR3 size: 14 residues. The ends lost 7 bases at V and 2 bases at J; junction bases unmatched: 6. From germline, CDR1 is LNHDA and CDR2 SQIVND (reference sequence). The CDR3 DNA follows: TGTGCCAGTAACCGGGACAGTCTCACAGATACGCAGTATTTT. Its translation: CASNRDSLTDTQYF. The full variable domain, in which reference TRBV19 and TRBJ2-3 provide the parts outside the CDR3, is DGGITQSPKYLFRKEGQNVTLSCEQNLNHDAMYWYRQDPGQGLRLIYYSQIVNDFQKGDIAEGYSVSREKKESFPLTVTSAQKNPTAFYLCASNRDSLTDTQYFGPGTRLTVL.

DNA of the CDR3: TGTGCCAGCAGTTCTCCGGAGATTAATGAAAAACTGTTTTTT. This gives the protein CASSSPEINEKLFF. The V call is TRBV28, the J call TRBJ1-4; D unresolved. The V end lost 4 bases, the J end lost 4 bases, and 10 bases lay between the germline ends. The length of the CDR3 is 14 residues. Germline V CDR1 and CDR2: MDHEN, SYDVKM.

The chain employs TRBV18 and TRBJ1-2, with D tentatively TRBD1 (5 bases). Germline-derived CDR1 and CDR2 are KGHSH and LQKENI. V lost 2 bases to trimming and J lost 3 bases, with 16 bases between them. The CDR3 extends over 16 amino acids. CDR3 nucleotide sequence: TGTGCCAGCTCACCAGGGATAGCAGGGTGGGACTATGGCTACACCTTC. Its translation: CASSPGIAGWDYGYTF.

The chain couples TRBV28 to TRBJ2-3; D remains unclear. Germline CDR1 and CDR2: MDHEN and SYDVKM. The CDR3 runs to 17 residues. V gave up 5 bases and J gave up 0 bases, with 18 bases separating them. CDR3 DNA sequence: TGTGCCAGCAGTCCCCTAACTGGGTTTGCTAGCACAGATACGCAGTATTTT. Encoded protein: CASSPLTGFASTDTQYF.

The chain employs TRBV6-6 and TRBJ1-1, with a tentative D call TRBD1 (6 bases). The CDR3 has 14 amino acids. V lost 4 bases to trimming and J lost 0 bases, with 9 bases between them. Germline CDR1 is MNHNY and CDR2 is SVGAGI (reference sequence). CDR3 sequence reads: CASSSQGLNTEAFF. DNA for the CDR3: TGTGCCAGCAGTTCTCAGGGGCTGAACACTGAAGCTTTCTTT.

For this clone: Other DNA sequences of this sample code for an identical CDR3. The chain uses TRBV5-1 and TRBJ1-1; D remains unclear. The V end lost 0 bases, the J end lost 1 base, and 7 bases lay between the germline ends. Per germline, CDR1 SGHRS and CDR2 YFSETQ. The CDR3 is 14 amino acids. CDR3 DNA: TGCGCCAGCAGCTTGGCCCCAGCGAACACTGAAGCTTTCTTT. The encoded protein is CASSLAPANTEAFF. The full variable domain, in which reference TRBV5-1 and TRBJ1-1 provide the parts outside the CDR3, is KAGVTQTPRYLIKTRGQQVTLSCSPISGHRSVSWYQQTPGQGLQFLFEYFSETQRNKGNFPGRFSGRQFSNSRSEMNVSTLELGDSALYLCASSLAPANTEAFFGQGTRLTVV.